The 25 T cell receptor beta chains listed next were all sequenced from one sample in a study of blood T cell repertoires in COVID-19. Produced via immunoSEQ multiplex PCR; TCRdb's table is partial and in-frame only. The data hold some 70,000 clones, with approximately 90% observed a single time. The sample taken for sequencing was peripheral blood. Source of these receptors: a man younger than 40 with acute or convalescent COVID-19.

The V call is TRBV30, the J call TRBJ1-6; 12 bases map to TRBD1. Unmatched junction bases numbered 3, after V lost 8 bases and J lost 10 bases. Germline V lookup: CDR1 GTSNPN, CDR2 SVGIG (reference sequence). The CDR3 consists of 12 residues. The DNA for the CDR3 is TGTGCCGGGACAGGGGGCGACTCACCCCTCCACTTT. Translating gives CAGTGGDSPLHF.

The chain carries TRBV6-4 and TRBJ2-7, with 8 nucleotides matching TRBD2. This CDR3 has 15 amino acids. Germline CDR1 MRHNA, CDR2 SNTAGT. After removal of 4 bases from V and 3 bases from J, the junction contained 8 bases not matched to a gene. CDR3 sequence (DNA): TGTGCCAGCAGTGGGAATAACGGGACTAGCTACGAGCAGTACTTC. Residues: CASSGNNGTSYEQYF.

The chain recombines TRBV4-1 with TRBJ1-6; 7 nucleotides line up with TRBD1. The CDR3 length is 16 residues. J lost 7 bases, V lost 7 bases, and 13 bases had no gene match. Germline V CDR1 and CDR2: MGHRA, YSYEKL. CDR3 sequence: CASTPMGTALNSPLHF. CDR3 DNA sequence: TGCGCCAGCACCCCAATGGGGACAGCGTTGAATTCACCCCTCCACTTT.

The chain employs TRBV28 and TRBJ2-3, with TRBD2 matching 11 bases. Germline assignment: CDR1 MDHEN and CDR2 SYDVKM. The CDR3 loop spans 13 amino acids. The J segment lost 5 bases and the V segment lost 10 bases, leaving 5 bases of the junction unmatched. CDR3 in amino acids: CATTGLAGDTQYF. The DNA for the CDR3 is TGTGCCACCACCGGACTAGCGGGAGATACGCAGTATTTT. The full variable domain, completed using reference TRBV28 and TRBJ2-3, is DVKVTQSSRYLVKRTGEKVFLECVQDMDHENMFWYRQDPGLGLRLIYFSYDVKMKEKGDIPEGYSVSREKKERFSLILESASTNQTSMYLCATTGLAGDTQYFGPGTRLTVL.

J is TRBJ2-7 and V is TRBV30, with 7 bases that match TRBD2. CDR3 length: 17 amino acids. From germline, CDR1 is GTSNPN and CDR2 SVGIG (reference sequence). J was trimmed by 4 bases and V by 3 bases; bases with no gene match: 18. The CDR3 reads CAWSRDRGGLVDYEQYF. The CDR3 DNA is TGTGCCTGGAGCCGAGATCGGGGAGGACTAGTGGATTACGAGCAGTACTTC.

This chain links TRBV4-1 with TRBJ2-2, with TRBD2 matching 8 bases. This CDR3 is built from 13 residues. Trimming took 5 bases from V and 6 from J; bases not matched to a gene: 2. CDR1 and CDR2 (germline): MGHRA, YSYEKL. The CDR3 DNA reads TGCGCCAGCAGCGGACTAGCTGCCGGGGAGCTGTTTTTT. Amino acid sequence: CASSGLAAGELFF.

This chain connects TRBV7-9 to TRBJ1-2, with 7 bases fitting TRBD1. The germline gives CDR1 SEHNR, CDR2 FQNEAQ (reference sequence). Trimming cost V 5 bases and J 4 bases; bases outside gene matches: 19. The CDR3 extends over 18 amino acids. CDR3 sequence: CASSGPSQGGGFGYGYTF. The CDR3 DNA is TGTGCCAGCAGCGGCCCCTCCCAGGGGGGTGGGTTTGGCTATGGCTACACCTTC.

This clone was recorded once. The rearrangement uses TRBV6-4 and TRBJ2-3; D gene uncertain. The CDR3 length is 13 residues. V was cut by 3 bases and J by 4 bases, with 8 bases left in between. Germline V gives CDR1 MRHNA, CDR2 SNTAGT. In DNA, the CDR3 is TGTGCCAGCAGTGAGGGTGAGGCAGATACGCAGTATTTT. The encoded protein is CASSEGEADTQYF.

The chain recombines TRBV11-2 with TRBJ1-4; 10 bases are a match to TRBD1. There are 14 residues in the CDR3. CDR1 and CDR2 from the germline V gene are SGHAT and FQNNGV. V shed 5 bases and J 7 bases; nucleotides not matched to a gene: 4. The CDR3 loop is CASSPGQGSEKLFF. For the CDR3, the DNA is TGTGCCAGCAGCCCGGGACAGGGGTCTGAAAAACTGTTTTTT.

The CDR3 loop reads CASIGNTIYF. The CDR3, as DNA: TGTGCCAGCATAGGAAACACCATATATTTT. This chain links TRBV6-5 with TRBJ1-3; no reliable D call. Germline V CDR1 and CDR2: MNHEY, SVGAGI. The CDR3 spans 10 residues. Trimming stripped 7 bases from V and 4 bases from J, with 2 bases between.

The chain joins TRBV7-9 to TRBJ2-1, with 9 positions matching TRBD2. CDR1 and CDR2 from the germline V gene are SEHNR and FQNEAQ (reference sequence). The CDR3 is 16 residues long. V lost 3 bases to trimming and J lost 4 bases; unmatched junction nucleotides: 7. The CDR3 DNA reads TGTGCCAGCAGCTTCGAAACTAGCGGGCTATACAATGAGCAGTTCTTC. Residues: CASSFETSGLYNEQFF.

This clone appeared a single time. J is TRBJ2-1 and V is TRBV28; 13 bases agree with TRBD2. This CDR3 has 15 amino acids. Trimming took 4 bases from V and 4 from J; bases not matched to a gene: 1. CDR1 and CDR2 from the germline V gene are MDHEN and SYDVKM. CDR3 region: CASSSLAGGYNEQFF. The CDR3 DNA sequence: TGTGCCAGCAGTTCACTAGCGGGAGGGTACAATGAGCAGTTCTTC.

This clone occurred once. This rearrangement joins TRBV28 to TRBJ2-3; 9 bases agree with TRBD1. CDR1 is MDHEN and CDR2 is SYDVKM in the germline V gene. The CDR3 runs 16 residues. V lost 5 bases and J lost 2; bases outside the gene matches: 8. CDR3 DNA: TGTGCCAGCAGTCTTACAGGGGGCCCCACCACAGATACGCAGTATTTT. It translates to CASSLTGGPTTDTQYF.

The V gene is TRBV5-1, the J gene TRBJ2-3, with 9 nucleotides matching TRBD2. V shed 4 bases and J 4 bases; nucleotides not matched to a gene: 7. CDR1 and CDR2 (germline): SGHRS, YFSETQ. The CDR3 loop spans 15 amino acids. The CDR3 nucleotides are TGCGCCAGCAGCCCGAGCGCGGGAGGGCCAGATACGCAGTATTTT. Translation: CASSPSAGGPDTQYF.

The chain is built from TRBV27 and TRBJ2-1; 7 bases are a match to TRBD2. Per germline, CDR1 MNHEY and CDR2 SMNVEV (reference sequence). The J segment lost 4 bases and the V segment lost 4 bases, leaving 4 bases of the junction unmatched. The CDR3 runs 14 residues. CDR3 region: CASSYSGGYNEQFF. CDR3 sequence (DNA): TGTGCCAGCAGTTACTCGGGGGGTTACAATGAGCAGTTCTTC.

V is TRBV5-1 and J is TRBJ1-1; 7 positions agree with TRBD1. Germline V gene sequence: CDR1 SGHRS, CDR2 YFSETQ. Trimming took 4 bases from V and 7 from J; bases not matched to a gene: 10. The CDR3 is 14 residues long. The CDR3 coding sequence is TGCGCCAGCAGCAAATCCGGGACAGACGGTGAAGCTTTCTTT. It specifies CASSKSGTDGEAFF.

V and J are TRBV29-1 and TRBJ2-3; 14 positions agree with TRBD2. J was trimmed by 6 bases and V by 6 bases; bases with no gene match: 17. From germline, CDR1 is SQVTM and CDR2 ANQGSEA. The CDR3 has 18 amino acids. The CDR3, as DNA: TGCAGCGTCCAAGCCCCGGGACTAGCGGGAGTGTCGTGGGATACGCAGTATTTT. Translation gives CSVQAPGLAGVSWDTQYF.

The rearrangement links TRBV7-3 to TRBJ1-1; tentative D call: TRBD1 (5 bases). Between the trimmed V and J ends, which lost 4 bases and 1 base, there was a span of 7 bases. The CDR3 length is 13 residues. Germline V gives CDR1 SGHTA, CDR2 FQGTGA. The CDR3 protein is CASSSGQNTEAFF. CDR3 nucleotide sequence: TGTGCCAGCAGCTCCGGACAGAACACTGAAGCTTTCTTT.

V and J are TRBV19 and TRBJ1-2; 9 bases match TRBD1. CDR3 length: 15 amino acids. Germline loops: CDR1 LNHDA, CDR2 SQIVND (reference sequence). J was trimmed by 4 bases and V by 9 bases; bases with no gene match: 12. CDR3 protein: CASKTGTGSSYGYTF. The CDR3 DNA sequence: TGTGCCAGCAAGACCGGGACAGGGAGTAGCTATGGCTACACCTTC.

This clone was found once. This chain connects TRBV29-1 to TRBJ2-7; D perhaps matches TRBD1 (6 bases). V lost 5 bases and J 7 bases, leaving 21 bases between the germline ends. This CDR3 has 14 residues. From germline, CDR1 is SQVTM and CDR2 ANQGSEA. The CDR3 region is CSVKGFQIRGEQYF. DNA for the CDR3: TGCAGCGTTAAAGGATTTCAGATAAGGGGGGAGCAGTACTTC.

This clone was counted between two and nine times. This chain joins TRBV21-1 and TRBJ2-1; TRBD2 is taken as the D call from the table, unchecked against the DNA. TRBV21-1 is labeled a pseudogene. This CDR3 is built from 16 residues. In nucleotides, the CDR3 is TGTGCCAGCAGCAAAGACCTAGCGGGAGACGTCAATGAGCAGTTCTTC. This gives the protein CASSKDLAGDVNEQFF.

The chain is built from TRBV6-5 and TRBJ1-4; D possibly corresponds to TRBD1 (6 bases). Germline assignment: CDR1 MNHEY and CDR2 SVGAGI. CDR3 length equals 15 residues. V gave up 0 bases and J gave up 7 bases, with 12 bases separating them. The CDR3 nucleotides read TGTGCCAGCAGTTACTCGAGAGGGGGTGGTGAAAAACTGTTTTTT. Translating gives CASSYSRGGGEKLFF.

This chain connects TRBV5-1 to TRBJ2-2, with 9 bases fitting TRBD2. This CDR3 is built from 17 residues. Trimming cost V 1 base and J 5 bases; bases outside gene matches: 9. The V gene's germline CDR1 is SGHRS and CDR2 YFSETQ. For the CDR3, the DNA is TGCGCCAGCAGCTTGCCGCCCACCAGCGGGAGGACCGGGGAGCTGTTTTTT. It translates to CASSLPPTSGRTGELFF.

The rearrangement links TRBV28 to TRBJ1-1, with a tentative D call TRBD1 (6 bases). The CDR3 extends over 12 amino acids. Germline loops: CDR1 MDHEN, CDR2 SYDVKM. The ends were cut back, 4 bases at V and 9 bases at J, with 12 bases in the middle. CDR3 in amino acids: CASSSEDSKAFF. CDR3 bases: TGTGCCAGCAGTTCGGAGGACAGTAAAGCTTTCTTT.

The CDR3 DNA is TGTGCCAGCAGCTTAGGGGCGGGAGGAAGGGAGACCCAGTACTTC. Translated: CASSLGAGGRETQYF. The chain combines TRBV11-2 with TRBJ2-5, with 8 nucleotides matching TRBD2. CDR3 length equals 15 residues. V was pared by 1 base and J by 5 bases, with 6 bases of the junction left unmatched. Germline loops: CDR1 SGHAT, CDR2 FQNNGV.